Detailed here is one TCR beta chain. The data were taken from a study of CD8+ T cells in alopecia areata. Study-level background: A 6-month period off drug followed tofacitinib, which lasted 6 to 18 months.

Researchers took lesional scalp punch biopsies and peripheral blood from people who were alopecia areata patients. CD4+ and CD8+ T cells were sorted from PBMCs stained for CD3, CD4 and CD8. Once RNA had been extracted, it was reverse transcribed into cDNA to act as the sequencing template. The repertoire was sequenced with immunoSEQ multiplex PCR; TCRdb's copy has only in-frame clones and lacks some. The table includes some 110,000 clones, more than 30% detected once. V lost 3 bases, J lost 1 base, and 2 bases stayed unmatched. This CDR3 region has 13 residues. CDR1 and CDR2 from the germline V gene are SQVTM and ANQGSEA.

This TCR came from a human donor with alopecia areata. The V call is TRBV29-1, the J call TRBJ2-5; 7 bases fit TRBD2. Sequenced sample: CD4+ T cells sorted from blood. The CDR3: CSVDGTTQETQYF. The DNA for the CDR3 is TGCAGCGTTGATGGGACTACCCAAGAGACCCAGTACTTC.